The next 21 T cell receptor beta chains were all read from a single sample in a study of monozygotic twins with inflammatory bowel disease (dated 2019 in TCRdb). The library was produced with 5' RACE. Sequencing was carried out with an Illumina HiSeq 2500. Once TCRdb had reprocessed the reads, it stored one entry per CDR3 protein sequence and supplied no DNA. This sample's listing comprises 150,000 to 200,000 distinct CDR3 sequences. Jointly, the top ten make up just under 7.5% of the sample. Sample: blood. These receptors were collected from a human donor with ulcerative colitis or Crohn's disease, or a healthy co-twin of an affected twin (not recorded which).

This CDR3 reads CASSLASDRAETQYF. This chain links TRBV7-2 with TRBJ2-5; absent DNA, TCRdb's TRBD1 call cannot be checked. Germline CDR1 SGHTA, CDR2 FQGNSA. CDR3 length: 15 amino acids. The whole variable domain, filled in from reference TRBV7-2 and TRBJ2-5, reads GAGVSQSPSNKVTEKGKDVELRCDPISGHTALYWYRQSLGQGLEFLIYFQGNSAPDKSGLPSDRFSAERTGGSVSTLTIQRTQQEDSAVYLCASSLASDRAETQYFGPGTRLLVL.

CDR3 in amino acids: CSADLSRDQPQHF. This chain joins TRBV20-1 and TRBJ1-5; TCRdb picks TRBD1, but there is no DNA to check that call. Germline V lookup: CDR1 DFQATT, CDR2 SNEGSKA (reference sequence). This CDR3 is 13 amino acids long.

The rearrangement links TRBV12-3 or TRBV12-4 to TRBJ2-5. The CDR3 loop spans 13 amino acids. The CDR3 is CANSLRPRETQYF.

The chain recombines TRBV20-1 with TRBJ1-1. The CDR3 length is 14 residues. The germline V gene has CDR1 DFQATT and CDR2 SNEGSKA (reference sequence). This chain's CDR3 is CSATGRESRTEAFF.

The V call is TRBV4-2, the J call TRBJ1-6. The CDR3 sequence is 16 residues long. Germline V CDR1 and CDR2: LGHNA, YNFKEQ. This CDR3 is CASSQGASTNNSPLHF.

The chain employs TRBV5-6 and TRBJ1-1; without DNA, the TCRdb call of TRBD1 cannot be checked. Germline CDR1 is SGHDT and CDR2 is YYEEEE. The CDR3 covers 15 residues. The CDR3 sequence is CASSEYVDRATEAFF. The full variable domain, with the rest looked up from reference TRBV5-6 and TRBJ1-1, is DAGVTQSPTHLIKTRGQQVTLRCSPKSGHDTVSWYQQALGQGPQFIFQYYEEEERQRGNFPDRFSGHQFPNYSSELNVNALLLGDSALYLCASSEYVDRATEAFFGQGTRLTVV.

This chain joins TRBV28 and TRBJ1-2; TCRdb proposes TRBD1, but this gene call is untestable without DNA. This CDR3 region has 14 residues. CDR1 and CDR2 from the germline V gene are MDHEN and SYDVKM. CDR3 loop: CASTLTQSNYGYTF.

The CDR3 sequence is CATSRDLQGAGYNEQFF. The chain uses TRBV15 and TRBJ2-1; TCRdb indicates TRBD1, and absent DNA this call remains unverified. CDR1 and CDR2 from the germline V gene are LNHNV and YYDKDF (reference sequence). This CDR3 is 17 amino acids long. Together with reference TRBV15 and TRBJ2-1, the CDR3 gives the full variable domain: DAMVIQNPRYQVTQFGKPVTLSCSQTLNHNVMYWYQQKSSQAPKLLFHYYDKDFNNEADTPDNFQSRRPNTSFCFLDIRSPGLGDTAMYLCATSRDLQGAGYNEQFFGPGTRLTVL.

The chain employs TRBV5-1 and TRBJ2-1; as DNA is missing, the TRBD1 call by TCRdb cannot be tested. The CDR3 runs 13 residues. Germline lookup yields CDR1 SGHRS and CDR2 YFSETQ. Here the CDR3 reads CASSPTAYNEQFF.

The chain couples TRBV7-8 to TRBJ2-2; TCRdb designates TRBD1, a call that cannot be tested without DNA. The germline V gene has CDR1 SGHVS and CDR2 FQNEAQ. This CDR3 contains 16 residues. The chain's CDR3 is CASRPPGQGAVGELFF.

The chain combines TRBV29-1 with TRBJ2-1; TCRdb outputs TRBD2, but without DNA this stays unchecked. This CDR3 is 15 amino acids long. The germline V gene encodes CDR1 SQVTM and CDR2 ANQGSEA. The CDR3 sequence: CSVEGGKRSYNEQFF.

CDR3: CSARTPVYEQFF. The chain couples TRBV20-1 to TRBJ2-1. This CDR3 has 12 amino acids. CDR1 and CDR2 (germline): DFQATT, SNEGSKA (reference sequence).

The rearrangement uses TRBV30 and TRBJ2-2. Germline CDR1 is GTSNPN and CDR2 is SVGIG (reference sequence). The CDR3 totals 12 residues. This chain's CDR3 is CAWSGPSGELFF.

The rearrangement uses TRBV18 and TRBJ2-1. The CDR3 spans 11 residues. From germline, CDR1 is KGHSH and CDR2 LQKENI. The CDR3 is CASSPDNEQFF.

The CDR3: CASSLGAGWGDTQYF. The chain couples TRBV7-2 to TRBJ2-3; TCRdb selects TRBD2, and the lack of DNA leaves this call unchecked. Germline CDR1 and CDR2: SGHTA and FQGNSA. There are 15 residues in the CDR3.

The chain couples TRBV11-2 to TRBJ1-3. The length of the CDR3 is 19 residues. In germline, CDR1 is SGHAT, CDR2 FQNNGV. The CDR3 sequence is CASSLEQASISFSGNTIYF.

J is TRBJ2-1 and V is TRBV19; TCRdb selects TRBD2, and the lack of DNA leaves this call unchecked. Germline lookup yields CDR1 LNHDA and CDR2 SQIVND (reference sequence). The CDR3 sequence is 15 residues long. This chain's CDR3 is CASSSTTLPNNEQFF.

The V and J genes are TRBV7-2 and TRBJ2-7. The CDR3 is 13 amino acids. CDR1 is SGHTA and CDR2 is FQGNSA in the germline V gene. Here the CDR3 reads CASSLNLSEEQYF. Combining the CDR3 with reference TRBV7-2 and TRBJ2-7 gives the whole variable domain GAGVSQSPSNKVTEKGKDVELRCDPISGHTALYWYRQSLGQGLEFLIYFQGNSAPDKSGLPSDRFSAERTGGSVSTLTIQRTQQEDSAVYLCASSLNLSEEQYFGPGTRLTVT.

V is TRBV5-1 and J is TRBJ2-7. Germline-derived CDR1 and CDR2 are SGHRS and YFSETQ. This CDR3 contains 13 residues. The CDR3: CASSLEGVYEQYF.

The chain joins TRBV10-3 to TRBJ2-2; no DNA is available, so the TRBD1 call from TCRdb remains unchecked. The CDR3 has 13 residues. Germline CDR1 is ENHRY and CDR2 is SYGVKD. CDR3 in amino acids: CAISDRGPGELFF.

This chain uses TRBV11-1 with TRBJ2-7; TCRdb calls TRBD1, which cannot be checked without DNA. Germline V gene sequence: CDR1 SGHAT, CDR2 FQDESV (reference sequence). The CDR3 is 11 residues long. The CDR3 is CASSDRYEQYF.